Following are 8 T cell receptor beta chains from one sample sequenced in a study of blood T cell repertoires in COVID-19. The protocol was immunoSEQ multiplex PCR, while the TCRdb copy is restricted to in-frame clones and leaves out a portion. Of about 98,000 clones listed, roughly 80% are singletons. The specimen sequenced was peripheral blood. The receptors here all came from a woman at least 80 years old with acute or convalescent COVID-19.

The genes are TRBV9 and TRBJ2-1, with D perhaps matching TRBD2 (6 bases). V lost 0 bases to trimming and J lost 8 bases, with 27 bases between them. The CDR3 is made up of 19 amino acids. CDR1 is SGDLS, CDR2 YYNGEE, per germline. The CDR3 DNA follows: TGTGCCAGCAGCGTAGCTCGCGGGGCCGCCCCTTCGGCCCTCTATGAGCAGTTCTTC. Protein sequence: CASSVARGAAPSALYEQFF.

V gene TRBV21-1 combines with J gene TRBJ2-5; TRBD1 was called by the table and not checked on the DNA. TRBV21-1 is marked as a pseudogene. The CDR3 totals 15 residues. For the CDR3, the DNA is TGTGCCAGCAGCAAAGGCGTGGGGCCCCAAGAGACCCAGTACTTC. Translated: CASSKGVGPQETQYF.

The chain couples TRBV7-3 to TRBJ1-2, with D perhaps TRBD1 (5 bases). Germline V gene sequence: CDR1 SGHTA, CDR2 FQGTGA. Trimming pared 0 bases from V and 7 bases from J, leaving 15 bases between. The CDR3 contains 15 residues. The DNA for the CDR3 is TGTGCCAGCAGCTTAACGGGAGCGGGGGACTCTGGCTACACCTTC. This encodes CASSLTGAGDSGYTF.

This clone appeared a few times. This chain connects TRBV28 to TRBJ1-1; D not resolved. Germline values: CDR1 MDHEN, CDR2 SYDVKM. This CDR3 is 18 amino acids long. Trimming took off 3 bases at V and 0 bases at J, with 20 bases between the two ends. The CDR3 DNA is TGTGCCAGCAGTTTTGATGTTTTCGCCGACTTTATGAACACTGAAGCTTTCTTT. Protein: CASSFDVFADFMNTEAFF.

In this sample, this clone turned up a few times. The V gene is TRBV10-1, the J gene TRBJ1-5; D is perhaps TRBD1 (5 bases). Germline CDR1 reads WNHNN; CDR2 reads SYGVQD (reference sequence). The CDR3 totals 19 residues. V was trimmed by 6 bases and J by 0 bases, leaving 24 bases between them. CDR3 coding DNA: TGCGCCAGCAGGGCCACGTTTCGGGGGGTATTGGGTAGCAATCAGCCCCAGCATTTT. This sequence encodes CASRATFRGVLGSNQPQHF.

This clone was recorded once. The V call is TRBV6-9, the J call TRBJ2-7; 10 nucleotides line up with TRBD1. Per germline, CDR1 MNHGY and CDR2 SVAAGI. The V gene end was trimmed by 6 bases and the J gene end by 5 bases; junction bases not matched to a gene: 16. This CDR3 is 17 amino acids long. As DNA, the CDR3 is TGTGCCAGCAGCCCCCAAGTCGGGGGACAGGGGCCCCACGAGCAGTACGTC. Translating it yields CASSPQVGGQGPHEQYV.

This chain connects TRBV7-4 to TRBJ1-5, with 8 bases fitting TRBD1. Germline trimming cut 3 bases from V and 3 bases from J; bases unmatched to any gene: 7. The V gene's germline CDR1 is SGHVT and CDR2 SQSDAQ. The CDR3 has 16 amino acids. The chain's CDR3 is CASSFNGQGPNQPQHF. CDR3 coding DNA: TGTGCCAGCAGCTTCAATGGACAGGGCCCCAATCAGCCCCAGCATTTT.

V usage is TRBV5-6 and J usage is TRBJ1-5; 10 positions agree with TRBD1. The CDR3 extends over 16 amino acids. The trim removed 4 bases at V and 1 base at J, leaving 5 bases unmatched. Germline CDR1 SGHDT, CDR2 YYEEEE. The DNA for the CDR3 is TGTGCCAGCAGCCCGGACAGGGGGACGAGCAATCAGCCCCAGCATTTT. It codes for CASSPDRGTSNQPQHF.